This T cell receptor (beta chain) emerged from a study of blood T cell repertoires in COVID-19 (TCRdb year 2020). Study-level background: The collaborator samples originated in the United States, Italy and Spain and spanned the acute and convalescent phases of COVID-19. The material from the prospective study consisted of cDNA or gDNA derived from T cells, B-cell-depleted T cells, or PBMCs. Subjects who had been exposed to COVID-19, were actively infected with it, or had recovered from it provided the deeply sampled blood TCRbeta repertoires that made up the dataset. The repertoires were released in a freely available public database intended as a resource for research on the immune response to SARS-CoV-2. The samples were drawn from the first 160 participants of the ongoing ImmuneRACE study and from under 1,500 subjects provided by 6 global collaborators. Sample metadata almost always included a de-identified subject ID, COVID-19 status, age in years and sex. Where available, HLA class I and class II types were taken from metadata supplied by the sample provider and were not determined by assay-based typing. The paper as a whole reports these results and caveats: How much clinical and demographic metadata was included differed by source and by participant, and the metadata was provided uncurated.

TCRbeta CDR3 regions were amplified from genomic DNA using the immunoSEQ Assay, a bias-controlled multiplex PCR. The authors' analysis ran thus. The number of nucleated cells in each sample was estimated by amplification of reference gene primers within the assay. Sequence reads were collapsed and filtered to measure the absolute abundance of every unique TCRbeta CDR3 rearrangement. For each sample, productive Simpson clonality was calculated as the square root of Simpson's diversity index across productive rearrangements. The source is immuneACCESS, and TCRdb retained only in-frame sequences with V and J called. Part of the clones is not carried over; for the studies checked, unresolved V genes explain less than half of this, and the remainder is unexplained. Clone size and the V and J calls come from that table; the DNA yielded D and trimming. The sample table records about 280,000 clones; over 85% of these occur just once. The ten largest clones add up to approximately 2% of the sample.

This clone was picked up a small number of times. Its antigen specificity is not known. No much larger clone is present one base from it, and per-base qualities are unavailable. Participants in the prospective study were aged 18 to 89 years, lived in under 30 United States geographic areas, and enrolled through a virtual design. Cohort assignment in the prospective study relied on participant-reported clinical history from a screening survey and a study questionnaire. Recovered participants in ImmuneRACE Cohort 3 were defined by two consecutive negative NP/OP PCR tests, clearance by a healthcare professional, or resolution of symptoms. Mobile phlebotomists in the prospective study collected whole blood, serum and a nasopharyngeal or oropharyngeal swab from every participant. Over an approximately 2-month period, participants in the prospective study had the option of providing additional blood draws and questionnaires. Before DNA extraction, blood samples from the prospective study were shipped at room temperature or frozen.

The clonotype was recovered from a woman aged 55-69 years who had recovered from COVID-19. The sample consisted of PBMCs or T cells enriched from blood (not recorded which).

The CDR3 amino acid sequence is: CATSRGGGPSYNEQFF. The DNA sequence reads TGTGCCACCAGCAGGGGCGGGGGGCCGTCCTACAATGAGCAGTTCTTC. The V and J genes are TRBV15 and TRBJ2-1; 8 of the junction bases match TRBD2. The germline V end is reduced by 3 bases and the J end by 1 base; junction bases left unmatched: 5. CDR1 and CDR2 (LNHNV, YYDKDF) derive from the germline V gene (reference sequence). The CDR3 goes from the cysteine to the phenylalanine over 16 residues. The only DNA kept is the CDR3, 48 bases in frame from the first base.